A selection of T cell receptor beta chains follows, all from one sample in a study of CD8 T cell repertoires and HIV-1 epitope variants. The antigens for these receptors are not known. The repertoire was sequenced with immunoSEQ multiplex PCR; TCRdb's copy has only in-frame clones and lacks some. Among about 4,800 clones listed, 66% were seen once. The sample taken for sequencing was cultured CD8+ T cells derived from PBMCs. These receptors were obtained from a male donor with HIV. The CDR3 runs from the conserved cysteine through the conserved F or W. D genes are given only for firm matches. Some rows have no size entry. The others give once, few or many, or a class for an expanded clone.

TRBJ2-7	TRBV6-6	TRBD1	-	CASSNRDRTYEQYF	TGTGCCAGCAGCAACCGGGACAGGACTTACGAGCAGTACTTC
TRBJ2-2	TRBV19	-	few	CATTWGAGELFF	TGTGCCACTACCTGGGGGGCCGGGGAGCTGTTTTTT
TRBJ2-3	TRBV11-3	TRBD1	-	CASSPGQGNTDTQYF	TGTGCCAGCAGCCCAGGACAGGGCAACACAGATACGCAGTATTTT
TRBJ2-7	TRBV27	-	-	CASSLRRSSYEQYF	TGTGCCAGCAGTTTGAGGAGGAGCTCCTACGAGCAGTACTTC
TRBJ1-1	TRBV28	-	-	CASSSLFTGFHRNTEAFF	TGTGCCAGCAGTTCCCTCTTTACAGGGTTTCATAGGAACACTGAAGCTTTCTTT
TRBJ1-3	TRBV2	TRBD1	once	CASSDIGQGASGNTIYF	TGTGCCAGCAGTGATATCGGACAGGGGGCTTCTGGAAACACCATATATTTT
TRBJ2-5	TRBV27	-	-	CASSLHAGSQETQYF	TGTGCCAGCAGTTTACATGCGGGGTCCCAAGAGACCCAGTACTTC
TRBJ2-2	TRBV2	-	-	CASSEGQNTGELFF	TGTGCCAGCAGTGAGGGACAGAACACCGGGGAGCTGTTTTTT
TRBJ2-4	TRBV5-5	TRBD1	-	CASTPLGQGFENIQYF	TGTGCCAGCACCCCCCTGGGACAGGGGTTTGAAAACATTCAGTACTTC
TRBJ1-6	TRBV7-9	-	-	CASSSREGNSPLHF	TGTGCCAGCAGCTCCCGAGAGGGGAATTCACCCCTCCACTTT
TRBJ2-2	TRBV2	-	-	CASDQGGELFF	TGTGCCAGCGACCAAGGCGGGGAGCTGTTTTTT
TRBJ2-3	TRBV27	TRBD2	-	CASRHTTTSGTDTQYF	TGTGCCAGCAGACATACGACGACTAGCGGCACAGATACGCAGTATTTT
TRBJ2-1	TRBV7-2	-	-	CASSTVRETNEQFF	TGTGCCAGCAGCACTGTTCGGGAAACCAATGAGCAGTTCTTC
TRBJ2-7	TRBV4-1	-	-	CASSQEFSVQVSYEQYF	TGCGCCAGCAGCCAAGAATTTAGCGTACAGGTGAGCTACGAGCAGTACTTC
TRBJ2-7	TRBV6-9	-	-	CASSYGTAPIEQYF	TGTGCCAGCAGTTACGGAACCGCCCCGATCGAGCAGTACTTC
TRBJ1-1	TRBV6-1	-	-	CASSEAQGARTEAFF	TGTGCCAGCAGTGAAGCCCAGGGAGCGCGGACTGAAGCTTTCTTT
TRBJ1-2	TRBV7-3	-	-	CASSDGGGDQGRGYTF	TGTGCCAGCAGCGATGGGGGAGGGGATCAGGGTAGAGGCTACACCTTC
TRBJ2-1	TRBV4-1	-	-	CASSQASSYNEQFF	TGCGCCAGCAGCCAAGCGAGCTCCTACAATGAGCAGTTCTTC
TRBJ2-7	TRBV4-3	-	-	CASSQDWAGGSYEQYF	TGCGCCAGCAGCCAAGATTGGGCAGGGGGGTCCTACGAGCAGTACTTC
TRBJ2-3	TRBV27	-	-	CASSLSGSTSTDTQYF	TGTGCCAGCAGTTTATCGGGCTCCACTAGCACAGATACGCAGTATTTT
TRBJ1-4	TRBV28	TRBD1	-	CASESGQGVAEKLFF	TGTGCCAGCGAAAGTGGTCAGGGGGTGGCTGAAAAACTGTTTTTT
TRBJ2-1	TRBV7-9	-	-	CASSLDPDEQFF	TGTGCCAGCAGCTTAGATCCGGATGAGCAGTTCTTC
TRBJ2-1	TRBV10-3	-	-	CAISESTSSVRNEQFF	TGTGCCATCAGTGAGTCCACTAGTTCGGTGAGGAATGAGCAGTTCTTC
TRBJ1-1	TRBV30	-	few	CAWSERPEAFF	TGTGCCTGGAGTGAACGGCCTGAAGCTTTCTTT
TRBJ2-1	TRBV7-9	TRBD2	few	CASSGTSESYNEQFF	TGTGCCAGCAGCGGGACTAGCGAGTCCTACAATGAGCAGTTCTTC
TRBJ1-2	TRBV10-3	-	-	CAISPQLGEGVNGYTF	TGTGCCATCAGTCCTCAACTCGGAGAGGGGGTAAATGGCTACACCTTC
TRBJ2-2	TRBV10-3	-	-	CAIMLGTGELFF	TGTGCCATCATGCTCGGCACCGGGGAGCTGTTTTTT
TRBJ2-3	TRBV29-1	-	-	CSVEGLRALDTQYF	TGCAGCGTTGAAGGCCTCCGGGCTCTGGATACGCAGTATTTT
TRBJ2-7	TRBV7-8	-	-	CASSLWQGLGEQYF	TGTGCCAGCAGCTTATGGCAGGGGCTAGGCGAGCAGTACTTC
TRBJ2-7	TRBV14	-	-	CASSQVRVGPSYEQYF	TGTGCCAGCAGCCAAGTACGAGTGGGGCCTTCCTACGAGCAGTACTTC
TRBJ2-1	TRBV4-3	TRBD2	-	CASSQDPAGASNEQFF	TGCGCCAGCAGCCAAGACCCAGCGGGGGCCTCCAATGAGCAGTTCTTC
TRBJ1-5	TRBV28	-	few	CASSSAPGISNQPQHF	TGTGCCAGCAGTTCCGCCCCAGGGATTAGCAATCAGCCCCAGCATTTT
TRBJ2-1	TRBV5-6	-	-	CASSLEARSNEQFF	TGTGCCAGCAGTCTCGAGGCTAGGTCGAATGAGCAGTTCTTC
TRBJ2-3	TRBV5-6	-	-	CASSGTGAWADTQYF	TGTGCCAGCAGTGGTACGGGAGCTTGGGCAGATACGCAGTATTTT
TRBJ2-7	TRBV11-2	-	few	CASSLEAGPGYEQYF	TGTGCCAGCAGCTTAGAAGCAGGACCTGGCTACGAGCAGTACTTC
TRBJ1-1	TRBV28	TRBD1	-	CASSHSTGGINTEAFF	TGTGCCAGCAGCCATTCGACAGGGGGTATCAACACTGAAGCTTTCTTT
TRBJ1-2	TRBV28	-	once	CASSLDVRGYTF	TGTGCCAGCAGTTTAGACGTGCGGGGCTACACCTTC
TRBJ2-2	TRBV6-5	-	-	CASSYGRGGTGELFF	TGTGCCAGCAGTTACGGTAGGGGGGGAACCGGGGAGCTGTTTTTT
TRBJ2-6	TRBV28	-	few	CASRGPSGANVLTF	TGTGCCAGCAGGGGACCCTCTGGGGCCAACGTCCTGACTTTC
TRBJ2-3	TRBV6-5	-	-	CASSYWQGARTDTQYF	TGTGCCAGCAGTTACTGGCAGGGAGCCCGAACAGATACGCAGTATTTT
TRBJ2-7	TRBV19	-	medium-sized	CASSIAGDTLYEQYF	TGTGCCAGTAGTATAGCTGGGGACACCCTATACGAGCAGTACTTC
TRBJ2-7	TRBV29-1	TRBD1	-	CSVEDLGDPGQGYEQYF	TGCAGCGTTGAAGATCTGGGGGACCCGGGACAGGGCTACGAGCAGTACTTC
TRBJ2-7	TRBV2	-	few	CASKGSGVYEQYF	TGTGCCAGCAAAGGGAGTGGGGTCTACGAGCAGTACTTC
TRBJ1-4	TRBV27	-	-	CASSLLSRGDEKLFF	TGTGCCAGCAGTTTACTCAGCAGGGGAGATGAAAAACTGTTTTTT
TRBJ2-3	TRBV9	-	-	CASSVEGGTDTQYF	TGTGCCAGCAGCGTAGAGGGGGGCACAGATACGCAGTATTTT
TRBJ1-1	TRBV19	-	-	CASSMGRTLNTEAFF	TGTGCCAGTAGTATGGGCAGGACGTTGAACACTGAAGCTTTCTTT
TRBJ2-1	TRBV7-6	-	-	CASSLDGASEQFF	TGTGCCAGCAGCTTAGACGGTGCCAGTGAGCAGTTCTTC
TRBJ2-3	TRBV9	TRBD1	-	CASSTQQGDTDTQYF	TGTGCCAGCAGCACACAACAGGGGGATACAGATACGCAGTATTTT
TRBJ1-5	TRBV10-3	TRBD1	-	CAIQGQGPRKIGNQPQHF	TGTGCCATCCAAGGACAGGGGCCTCGTAAGATAGGCAATCAGCCCCAGCATTTT
TRBJ2-7	TRBV5-4	-	-	CASSSVAGLHEQYF	TGTGCCAGCAGCTCGGTGGCGGGGTTGCACGAGCAGTACTTC
TRBJ2-1	TRBV28	TRBD2	-	CASSSGLAVNEQFF	TGTGCCAGCAGTTCCGGACTAGCGGTCAATGAGCAGTTCTTC
TRBJ2-7	TRBV27	TRBD1	-	CASSSGQGRLEQYF	TGTGCCAGCAGTTCGGGACAGGGGCGTCTCGAGCAGTACTTC
TRBJ2-2	TRBV4-1	-	-	CASSQVKGSGELFF	TGCGCCAGCAGCCAAGTAAAAGGCTCCGGGGAGCTGTTTTTT
TRBJ2-7	TRBV28	TRBD2	-	CASSLLAGGYEQYF	TGTGCCAGCAGTTTACTAGCGGGTGGATACGAGCAGTACTTC
TRBJ1-5	TRBV5-1	TRBD1	-	CASSLQPRDRGGQPQHF	TGCGCCAGCAGCCTGCAGCCGAGGGACAGGGGCGGACAGCCCCAGCATTTT
TRBJ1-3	TRBV6-5	-	-	CASSRASGNTIYF	TGTGCCAGCAGTCGCGCTTCTGGAAACACCATATATTTT
TRBJ2-6	TRBV5-4	-	-	CASSLEGAGANVLTF	TGTGCCAGCAGCTTAGAAGGGGCCGGGGCCAACGTCCTGACTTTC
TRBJ1-1	TRBV27	-	-	CASSLSSRNEAFF	TGTGCCAGCAGTTTATCGTCCCGGAATGAAGCTTTCTTT
TRBJ1-4	TRBV7-2	-	-	CASKRSPGAATNEKLFF	TGTGCCAGCAAAAGATCCCCAGGGGCTGCAACTAATGAAAAACTGTTTTTT